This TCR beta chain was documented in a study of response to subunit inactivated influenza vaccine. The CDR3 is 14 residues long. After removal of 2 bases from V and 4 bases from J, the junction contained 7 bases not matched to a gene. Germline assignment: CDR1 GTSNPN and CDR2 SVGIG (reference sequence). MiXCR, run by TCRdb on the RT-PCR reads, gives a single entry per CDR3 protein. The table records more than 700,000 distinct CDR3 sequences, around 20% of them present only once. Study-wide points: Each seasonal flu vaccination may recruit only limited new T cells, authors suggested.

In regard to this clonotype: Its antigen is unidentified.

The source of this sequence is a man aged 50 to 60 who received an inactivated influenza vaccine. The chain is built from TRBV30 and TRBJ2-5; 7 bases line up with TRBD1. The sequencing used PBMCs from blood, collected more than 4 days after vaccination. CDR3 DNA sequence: TGTGCCTGGAGTCCGGAGACAGGGTTAGAGACCCAGTACTTC. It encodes CAWSPETGLETQYF.